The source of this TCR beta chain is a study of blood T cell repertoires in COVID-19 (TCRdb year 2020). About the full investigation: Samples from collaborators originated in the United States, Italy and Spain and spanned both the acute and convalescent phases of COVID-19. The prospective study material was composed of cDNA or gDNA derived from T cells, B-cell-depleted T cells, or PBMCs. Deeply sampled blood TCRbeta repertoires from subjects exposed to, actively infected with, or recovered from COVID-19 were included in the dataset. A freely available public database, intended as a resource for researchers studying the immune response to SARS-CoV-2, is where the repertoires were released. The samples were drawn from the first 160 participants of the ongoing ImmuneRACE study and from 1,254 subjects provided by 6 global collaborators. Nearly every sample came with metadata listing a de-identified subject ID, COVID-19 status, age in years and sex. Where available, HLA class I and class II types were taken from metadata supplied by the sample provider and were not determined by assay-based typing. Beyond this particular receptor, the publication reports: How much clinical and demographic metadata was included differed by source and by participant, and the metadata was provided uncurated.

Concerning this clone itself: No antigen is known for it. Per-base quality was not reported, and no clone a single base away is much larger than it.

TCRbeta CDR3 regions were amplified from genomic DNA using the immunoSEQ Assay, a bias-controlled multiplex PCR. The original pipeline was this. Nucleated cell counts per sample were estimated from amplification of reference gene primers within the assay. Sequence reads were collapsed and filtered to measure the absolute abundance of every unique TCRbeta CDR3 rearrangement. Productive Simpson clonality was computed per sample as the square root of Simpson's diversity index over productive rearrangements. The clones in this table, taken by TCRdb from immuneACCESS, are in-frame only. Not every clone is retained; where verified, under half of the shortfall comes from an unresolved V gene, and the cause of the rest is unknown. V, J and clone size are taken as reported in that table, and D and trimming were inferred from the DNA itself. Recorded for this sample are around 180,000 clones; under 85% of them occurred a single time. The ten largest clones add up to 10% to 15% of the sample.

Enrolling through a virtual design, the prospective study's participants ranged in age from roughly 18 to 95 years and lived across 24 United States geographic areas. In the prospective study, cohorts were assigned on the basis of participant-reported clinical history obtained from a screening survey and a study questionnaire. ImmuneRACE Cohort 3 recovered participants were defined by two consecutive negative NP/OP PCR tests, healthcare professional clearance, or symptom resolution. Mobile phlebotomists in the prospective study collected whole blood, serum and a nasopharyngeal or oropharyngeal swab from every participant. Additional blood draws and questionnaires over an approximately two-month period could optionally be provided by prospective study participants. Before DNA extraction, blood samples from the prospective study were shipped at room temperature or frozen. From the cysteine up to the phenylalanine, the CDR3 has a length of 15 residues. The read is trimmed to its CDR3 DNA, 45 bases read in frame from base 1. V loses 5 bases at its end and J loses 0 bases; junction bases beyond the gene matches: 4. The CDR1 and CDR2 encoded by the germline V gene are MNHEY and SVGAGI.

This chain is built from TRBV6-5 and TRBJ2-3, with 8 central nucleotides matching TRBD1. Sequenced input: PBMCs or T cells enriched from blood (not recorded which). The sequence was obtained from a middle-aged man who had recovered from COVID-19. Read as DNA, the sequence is TGTGCCAGCAGTACAACAGGGGGAAGCACAGATACGCAGTATTTT. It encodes CASSTTGGSTDTQYF.